These 15 T cell receptor beta chains originate from one sample sequenced in a study of technical replicates of blood from a few donors. Some clones are missing from TCRdb's copy, which holds only in-frame ones; the method was immunoSEQ multiplex PCR. This sample has under 90,000 clones, with 93% found just once. Specimen: T cells isolated from PBMCs. These receptors originate from a human donor in good health.

The chain is built from TRBV14 and TRBJ2-1, with TRBD2 identical over 13 bases. With V trimmed by 1 base and J by 4 bases, 1 base remained unmatched. From germline, CDR1 is SGHDN and CDR2 FVKESK. The CDR3 runs 16 residues. The CDR3 loop reads CASSQGGLAGYNEQFF. The CDR3 region has the DNA TGTGCCAGCAGCCAAGGGGGACTAGCGGGGTACAATGAGCAGTTCTTC.

The V gene is TRBV11-3, the J gene TRBJ2-2; 10 positions match TRBD1. Germline CDR1 reads SGHNT; CDR2 reads YENEEA. Trimming cost V 5 bases and J 7 bases; bases outside gene matches: 7. This CDR3 is 15 amino acids long. DNA for the CDR3: TGTGCCAGCAGCACGTGGGACAGGGGAGACGGGGAGCTGTTTTTT. This codes for CASSTWDRGDGELFF.

The rearrangement joins TRBV19 to TRBJ1-2; 7 bases match TRBD1. The CDR3 totals 15 residues. Germline V gives CDR1 LNHDA, CDR2 SQIVND (reference sequence). The V segment lost 3 bases and the J segment 8 bases; nucleotides outside the gene matches: 12. DNA for the CDR3: TGTGCCAGTAGTATTATCTACCCAGGGGGGTACGGCTACACCTTC. Translated: CASSIIYPGGYGYTF.

This chain uses TRBV5-8 with TRBJ1-2, with D possibly matching TRBD1 (5 bases). This CDR3 spans 20 amino acids. The ends were cut back, 6 bases at V and 8 bases at J, with 38 bases in the middle. Germline V gene data show CDR1 as SGHTS and CDR2 as YDEGEE. The CDR3: CASTPAFGTGTWGGRRGYTF. CDR3 DNA: TGTGCCAGCACACCCGCTTTTGGAACCGGGACCTGGGGAGGACGGCGAGGCTACACCTTC. The whole variable domain, remainder taken from reference TRBV5-8 and TRBJ1-2, is EAGVTQSPTHLIKTRGQQATLRCSPISGHTSVYWYQQALGLGLQFLLWYDEGEERNRGNFPPRFSGRQFPNYSSELNVNALELEDSALYLCASTPAFGTGTWGGRRGYTFGSGTRLTVV.

This chain joins TRBV7-9 and TRBJ2-5; possible D gene TRBD2, 5 bases. Germline values: CDR1 SEHNR, CDR2 FQNEAQ (reference sequence). Trimming pared 5 bases from V and 0 bases from J, leaving 13 bases between. The CDR3 covers 15 residues. CDR3 sequence (DNA): TGTGCCAGCAGCCAACCGTACGGGAACCAAGAGACCCAGTACTTC. Amino acid sequence: CASSQPYGNQETQYF.

The chain has TRBV27 and TRBJ2-3, with 9 bases fitting TRBD2. In germline, CDR1 is MNHEY, CDR2 SMNVEV (reference sequence). This CDR3 contains 15 residues. V trimming: 3 bases; J trimming: 4 bases; junction bases outside the gene matches: 5. The CDR3 DNA reads as TGTGCCAGCAGTTTTGTAGCGGGAGTCGCAGATACGCAGTATTTT. Translated, it gives CASSFVAGVADTQYF.

This clone has just one count. This chain uses TRBV7-9 with TRBJ2-2; D is possibly TRBD1 (5 bases). Germline lookup yields CDR1 SEHNR and CDR2 FQNEAQ (reference sequence). The V end was cut by 7 bases, the J end by 4 bases, with 19 bases between. This CDR3 spans 16 amino acids. The DNA of the CDR3 is TGTGCCAGCACCAAAACCCGGACACTGATCACCGGGGAGCTGTTTTTT. Translating gives CASTKTRTLITGELFF.

This clone was found once. The chain joins TRBV4-1 to TRBJ2-5; 8 bases line up with TRBD2. The CDR3 is made up of 17 amino acids. Trimming cost V 0 bases and J 2 bases; bases outside gene matches: 8. Germline lookup yields CDR1 MGHRA and CDR2 YSYEKL. The CDR3 loop reads CASSQDERGGLQETQYF. The CDR3 coding sequence is TGCGCCAGCAGCCAAGATGAACGGGGGGGACTTCAAGAGACCCAGTACTTC.

The chain has TRBV5-1 and TRBJ1-5, with TRBD1 matching over 7 bases. CDR3 length equals 14 residues. Germline V gene data show CDR1 as SGHRS and CDR2 as YFSETQ. The ends lost 0 bases at V and 6 bases at J; junction bases unmatched: 3. The CDR3 DNA reads as TGCGCCAGCAGCTTGGCAGGGGGAGGTCAGCCCCAGCATTTT. Amino acid sequence: CASSLAGGGQPQHF.

The chain is built from TRBV29-1 and TRBJ1-2; no clear D gene. Trimming removed 4 bases at V and 4 bases at J, with 10 bases between. The CDR3 has 12 residues. From germline, CDR1 is SQVTM and CDR2 ANQGSEA. DNA of the CDR3: TGCAGCGTTGTTTCTGGAGCCTATGGCTACACCTTC. Translation: CSVVSGAYGYTF.

V usage is TRBV29-1 and J usage is TRBJ2-5; D may be TRBD1 (5 bases). The CDR3 sequence is 13 residues long. Between the trimmed V and J ends, which lost 5 bases and 1 base, there was a span of 11 bases. The germline CDR1 and CDR2 sequences are SQVTM and ANQGSEA. In DNA, the CDR3 is TGCAGCGTTTACAGGACATCCCAAGAGACCCAGTACTTC. This translates into CSVYRTSQETQYF.

This chain connects TRBV9 to TRBJ2-3; 11 bases align to TRBD2. This CDR3 region has 17 residues. With 0 bases clipped from V and 5 bases from J, the junction kept 8 bases outside the gene matches. CDR1 is SGDLS, CDR2 YYNGEE, per germline. CDR3 nucleotides: TGTGCCAGCAGCGTAGGGATGGGTCTAGCGGGGGGAGATACGCAGTATTTT. Translated, it gives CASSVGMGLAGGDTQYF.

This clone was seen only a few times. V and J are TRBV6-5 and TRBJ2-7; possibly TRBD1 for D (6 bases). Germline values: CDR1 MNHEY, CDR2 SVGAGI. Deletions cut 5 bases from V and 6 bases from J, with 14 bases between. CDR3 length equals 13 residues. CDR3 DNA sequence: TGTGCCAGCAGTACAGGGAAAAATGGCGAGCAGTACTTC. It yields the protein CASSTGKNGEQYF.

The V call is TRBV7-9, the J call TRBJ1-1, with 7 bases matching TRBD1. The CDR3 is 14 amino acids. Germline CDR1 reads SEHNR; CDR2 reads FQNEAQ (reference sequence). V gave up 0 bases and J gave up 4 bases; unmatched junction bases: 2. The chain's CDR3 is CASSLAGQLTEAFF. CDR3 coding DNA: TGTGCCAGCAGCTTAGCGGGACAGCTCACTGAAGCTTTCTTT.

CDR3 bases: TGTGCCAGCAGCGTGGGGCTAGCGGTCCGAGAGACCCAGTACTTC. Residues: CASSVGLAVRETQYF. The chain recombines TRBV7-9 with TRBJ2-5; 7 positions agree with TRBD2. The trim removed 5 bases at V and 4 bases at J, leaving 10 bases unmatched. This CDR3 is built from 15 residues. Per germline, CDR1 SEHNR and CDR2 FQNEAQ (reference sequence).